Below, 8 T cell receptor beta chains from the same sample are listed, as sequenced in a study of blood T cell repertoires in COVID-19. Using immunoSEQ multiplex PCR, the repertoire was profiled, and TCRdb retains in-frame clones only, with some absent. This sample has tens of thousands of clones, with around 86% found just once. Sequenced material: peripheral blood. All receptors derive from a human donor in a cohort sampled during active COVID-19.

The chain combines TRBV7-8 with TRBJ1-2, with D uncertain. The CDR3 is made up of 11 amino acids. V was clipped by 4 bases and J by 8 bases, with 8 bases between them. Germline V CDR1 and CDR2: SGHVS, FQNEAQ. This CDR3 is CASSSEGGYTF. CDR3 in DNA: TGTGCCAGCAGCTCTGAGGGCGGCTACACCTTC. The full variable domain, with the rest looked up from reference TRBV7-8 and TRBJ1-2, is GAGVSQSPRYKVAKRGQDVALRCDPISGHVSLFWYQQALGQGPEFLTYFQNEAQLDKSGLPSDRFFAERPEGSVSTLKIQRTQQEDSAVYLCASSSEGGYTFGSGTRLTVV.

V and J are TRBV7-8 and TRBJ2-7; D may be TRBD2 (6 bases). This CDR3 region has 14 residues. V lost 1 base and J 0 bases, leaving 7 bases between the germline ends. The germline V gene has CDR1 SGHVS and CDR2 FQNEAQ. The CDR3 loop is CASSLVGGSYEQYF. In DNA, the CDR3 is TGTGCCAGCAGCTTAGTGGGGGGCTCCTACGAGCAGTACTTC. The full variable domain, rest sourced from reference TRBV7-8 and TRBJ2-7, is GAGVSQSPRYKVAKRGQDVALRCDPISGHVSLFWYQQALGQGPEFLTYFQNEAQLDKSGLPSDRFFAERPEGSVSTLKIQRTQQEDSAVYLCASSLVGGSYEQYFGPGTRLTVT.

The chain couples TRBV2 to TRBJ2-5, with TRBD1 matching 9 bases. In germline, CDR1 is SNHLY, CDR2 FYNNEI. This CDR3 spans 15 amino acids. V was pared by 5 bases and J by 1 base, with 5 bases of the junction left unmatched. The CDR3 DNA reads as TGTGCCAGCAGTTTTGACAGGGGGGGCCAAGAGACCCAGTACTTC. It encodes CASSFDRGGQETQYF.

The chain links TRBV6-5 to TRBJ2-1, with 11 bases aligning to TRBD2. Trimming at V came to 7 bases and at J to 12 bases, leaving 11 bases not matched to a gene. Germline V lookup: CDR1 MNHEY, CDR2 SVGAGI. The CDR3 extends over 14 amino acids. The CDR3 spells CASTEFSGRAGQFF. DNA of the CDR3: TGTGCCAGCACCGAGTTTAGCGGGAGGGCCGGGCAGTTCTTC.

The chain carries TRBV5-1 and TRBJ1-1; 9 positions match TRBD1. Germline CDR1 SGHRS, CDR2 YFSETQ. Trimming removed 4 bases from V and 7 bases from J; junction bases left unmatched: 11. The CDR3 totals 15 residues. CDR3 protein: CASSLTQGAMIEAFF. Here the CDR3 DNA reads TGCGCCAGCAGCCTCACACAGGGGGCTATGATTGAAGCTTTCTTT.

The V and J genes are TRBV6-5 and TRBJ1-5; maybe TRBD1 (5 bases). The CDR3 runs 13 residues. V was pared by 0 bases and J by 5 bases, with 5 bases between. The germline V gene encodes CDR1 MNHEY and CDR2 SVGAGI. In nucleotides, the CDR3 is TGTGCCAGCAGTTACTCAGGGGATCAGCCCCAGCATTTT. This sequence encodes CASSYSGDQPQHF.

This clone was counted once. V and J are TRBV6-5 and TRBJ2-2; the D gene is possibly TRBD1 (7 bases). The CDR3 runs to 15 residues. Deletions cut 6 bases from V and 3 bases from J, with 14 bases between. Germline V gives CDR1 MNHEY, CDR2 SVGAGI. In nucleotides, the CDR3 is TGTGCCAGCAGGGAGGGGGCGTTCGACACCGGGGAGCTGTTTTTT. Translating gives CASREGAFDTGELFF.

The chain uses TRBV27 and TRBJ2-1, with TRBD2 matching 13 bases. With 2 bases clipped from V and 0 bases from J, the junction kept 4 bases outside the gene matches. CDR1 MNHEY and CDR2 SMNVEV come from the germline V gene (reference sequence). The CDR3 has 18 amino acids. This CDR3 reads CASSLLRTSGSSYNEQFF. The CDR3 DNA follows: TGTGCCAGCAGTTTACTCCGGACTAGCGGGAGCTCCTACAATGAGCAGTTCTTC.